This TCR beta chain was sequenced in a study of blood T cells in healthy people across ages. Overall study results and limits: As age increased, TCR beta diversity per million T cells fell in a roughly linear fashion.

Through a sample-barcoded 5' primer and a J-beta primer mix, a second PCR was run for roughly 7 to 11 cycles. TCRdb called the 5' RACE reads again in MiXCR, with one record for every CDR3 protein. This table holds 800,000 or so distinct CDR3 sequences, about 46% found once. With regard to this clonotype: Its antigen is unidentified.

V was clipped by 11 bases and J by 7 bases; unmatched bases: 5. Looked up from germline, CDR1 is SNHLY and CDR2 is FYNNEI. The CDR3 covers 13 residues. Sequencing was performed on blood. The chain joins TRBV2 to TRBJ2-1, with TRBD2 matching 13 bases. The clonotype comes from a man at least 80 years old in good health. The CDR3 DNA reads TGTGCCGGTACGACTAGCGGGAGGAATGAGCAGTTCTTC. Translation: CAGTTSGRNEQFF.